This T cell receptor (beta chain) was captured in a study of identical twins. The study's findings and limits: Reduced insertions were recorded for abundant cord blood beta clonotypes, with no such pattern in memory repertoires. Invariant MAIT and iNKT cells are populations that could partly confound zero-insertion analyses.

Looked up from germline, CDR1 is DFQATT and CDR2 is SNEGSKA (reference sequence). The V end was cut by 1 base, the J end by 5 bases, with 9 bases between. There are 13 residues in the CDR3. A universal primer site was created by template switching, with the cDNA bearing unique molecular identifiers. TCRdb redid the calling of the 5' RACE reads with MiXCR, one entry per CDR3 protein. This sample has roughly 1.6 million distinct CDR3 sequences, with under 35% found just once. Regarding this clonotype: Its specificity is not known.

Healthy Caucasians supplied all donations. The receptor comes from a newborn girl in good health. The sequenced sample was cord blood. V usage is TRBV20-1 and J usage is TRBJ1-5; D perhaps matches TRBD1 (6 bases). The CDR3 sequence: CSARGQDHQPQHF. The CDR3 DNA reads TGCAGTGCTAGAGGACAGGATCATCAGCCCCAGCATTTT.